These T cell receptor beta chains were read from a single sample in a study of cytomegalovirus exposure and HLA in healthy donors. TCRdb's copy holds only in-frame clones and misses some; the assay was immunoSEQ multiplex PCR. Found here are about 140,000 clones, about 80% of them singletons; the top ten hold around 1.3%. The sequenced sample consisted of PBMCs. The receptors derive from a male donor in good health and CMV-seropositive. The CDR3 runs from the conserved cysteine through the conserved F or W. The D gene is left open where the match is weak. The size of a clone is reported for some rows only, either as once, few or many, or as a class for expanded clones.

d_call j_call clone_size v_call cdr3_nt cdr3_aa
TRBD1 TRBJ2-7 NA TRBV29-1 TGCAGCGTTGGATCGGGACAGGGGACCTACGAGCAGTACTTC CSVGSGQGTYEQYF
NA TRBJ1-5 NA TRBV30 TGTGCCTGGACCTCCGGGGATAGCAATCAGCCCCAGCATTTT CAWTSGDSNQPQHF
TRBD1 TRBJ1-1 few TRBV7-2 TGTGCCAGCAGCCTGAGAGGGGGCGCTGGGGTAATGAACACTGAAGCTTTCTTT CASSLRGGAGVMNTEAFF
NA TRBJ2-1 NA TRBV19 TGTGCCAGTAGTTCCCGGACAGATCTACTTTACAATGAGCAGTTCTTC CASSSRTDLLYNEQFF
NA TRBJ2-4 NA TRBV4-2 TGTGCCAGCAGCCCCTTAGCCAAAAACATTCAGTACTTC CASSPLAKNIQYF
NA TRBJ2-1 NA TRBV28 TGTGCCAGCAGTTTATACCCTAGCGCACCAAATGAGCAGTTCTTC CASSLYPSAPNEQFF
NA TRBJ2-6 NA TRBV27 TGTGCCAGCAGTTTATCCGTCAACAGTCTTTCTGGGGCCAACGTCCTGACTTTC CASSLSVNSLSGANVLTF
NA TRBJ2-1 few TRBV15 TGTGCCACCAGCAGAGATCTGGGCGGGGGCACCTACAATGAGCAGTTCTTC CATSRDLGGGTYNEQFF
NA TRBJ2-1 NA TRBV4-1 TGCGCCAGCAGCCAGATAAGCACAGGGTACAATGAGCAGTTCTTC CASSQISTGYNEQFF
TRBD2 TRBJ2-3 NA TRBV7-3 TGTGCCAGCAGCTTAACCGGGGGGGCTCGGGATACGCAGTATTTT CASSLTGGARDTQYF
TRBD2 TRBJ2-7 NA TRBV28 TGTGCCAGCAGTTTCCCAGGACTAGCGGGAGGGCCAATCCCCTACGAGCAGTACTTC CASSFPGLAGGPIPYEQYF
NA TRBJ2-7 NA TRBV5-1 TGCGCCAGCAGCAGTACAGGGCTAGAGCAGTACTTC CASSSTGLEQYF
TRBD2 TRBJ2-5 NA TRBV4-2 TGTGCCAGCAGCCAAGCACTAGCGGGGGCAGATCAGTACTTC CASSQALAGADQYF
NA TRBJ1-2 NA TRBV2 TGTGCCAGCAGTGAAGACGGGGCGGGGGGCTACACCTTC CASSEDGAGGYTF
TRBD1 TRBJ1-1 NA TRBV7-2 TGTGCCAGCAGCTTACCAAGAGGACAGGGACTGAACACTGAAGCTTTCTTT CASSLPRGQGLNTEAFF
NA TRBJ2-2 NA TRBV5-1 TGCGCCAGCAGCTTGGTGGCAGTGAACACCGGGGAGCTGTTTTTT CASSLVAVNTGELFF
NA TRBJ2-1 NA TRBV18 TGTGCCAGCTCACCAAGGACAGCCCCGAGCTCCTACAATGAGCAGTTCTTC CASSPRTAPSSYNEQFF
NA TRBJ1-1 once TRBV7-3 TGTGCCAGCAGCTTTGCAGGGGTCAACACTGAAGCTTTCTTT CASSFAGVNTEAFF
NA TRBJ2-7 once TRBV28 TGTGCCAGCAGCTCCACAATCTACGAGCAGTACTTC CASSSTIYEQYF
NA TRBJ2-7 NA TRBV28 TGTGCCAGCACGGGTTCGGGAGAGGGCTCCTACGAGCAGTACTTC CASTGSGEGSYEQYF
NA TRBJ2-3 NA TRBV7-9 TGTGCCAGCAGCCTCCAGACTGGCGGGGGCGCAGATACGCAGTATTTT CASSLQTGGGADTQYF
TRBD2 TRBJ2-3 once TRBV5-5 TGTGCCAGCAGCTCGACTAGCTATGCGCAGTATTTT CASSSTSYAQYF
TRBD2 TRBJ2-1 NA TRBV5-1 TGCGCCAGCACTGGGACTAGCGGGGGTGGGGAGCAGTTCTTC CASTGTSGGGEQFF
NA TRBJ1-5 NA TRBV6-1 TGTGCCAGCAGTGAAGCCGTCGGGGGTTGGCCCCAGCATTTT CASSEAVGGWPQHF
TRBD2 TRBJ2-1 NA TRBV4-1 TGCGCCAGCAGCCTGCTGAGCGGGGGCTACAATGAGCAGTTCTTC CASSLLSGGYNEQFF
TRBD1 TRBJ1-1 NA TRBV27 TGTGCCAGCAGTCCCGGGACAGCAAACACTGAAGCTTTCTTT CASSPGTANTEAFF
NA TRBJ2-7 NA TRBV7-9 TGTGCCAGCAGCTTACCTACCTACGAGCAGTACTTC CASSLPTYEQYF
TRBD1 TRBJ1-4 NA TRBV19 TGTGCCAGTAGTATCACAGGGGATAGCCCAAAACTGTTTTTT CASSITGDSPKLFF
NA TRBJ2-7 NA TRBV19 TGTGCTTCGAGAGGGTTCAACGAGCAGTACTTC CASRGFNEQYF
TRBD1 TRBJ1-2 NA TRBV9 TGTGCCAGCAGCGTATCCAGGGGGCCTGCGGGCTACACCTTC CASSVSRGPAGYTF
TRBD2 TRBJ2-7 NA TRBV18 TGTGCCAGCTCGCTAGCGGGAGGACTCTACGAGCAGTACTTC CASSLAGGLYEQYF
NA TRBJ1-3 NA TRBV9 TGTGCCAGCAGCGTAGAAGACTGGCAGCTCGGAAACACCATATATTTT CASSVEDWQLGNTIYF
TRBD1 TRBJ1-5 NA TRBV6-1 TGTGCCAGCAGTGGAACAGGGGAAAATCAGCCCCAGCATTTT CASSGTGENQPQHF
NA TRBJ1-2 NA TRBV7-9 TGTGCCAGCAGCATTAGTAATAACTATGGCTACACCTTC CASSISNNYGYTF
NA TRBJ2-7 NA TRBV5-1 TGCGCCAGCAGAGCCCCACCCTCCAAGGGAGGCGAGCAGTACTTC CASRAPPSKGGEQYF
NA TRBJ2-3 NA TRBV25-1 TGTGCCAGCAGTGAATGGGAGACCACGGGTTACACAGATACGCAGTATTTT CASSEWETTGYTDTQYF
NA TRBJ1-5 NA TRBV19 TGTGCCAGTAGTATAGAGACCGACAGTTATAGCAATCAGCCCCAGCATTTT CASSIETDSYSNQPQHF
TRBD1 TRBJ2-7 NA TRBV7-2 TGTGCCAGCAGCTTAGCCCTGGACAGGGTTGGCTACGAGCAGTACTTC CASSLALDRVGYEQYF
TRBD2 TRBJ2-1 NA TRBV7-9 TGTGCCAGCAGCGGCCCGGGACTAGCGCGCAATGAGCAGTTCTTC CASSGPGLARNEQFF
TRBD2 TRBJ2-5 NA TRBV23-1 TGCGCCAGCCCCTTGGGACTAGCGGGGGACCAAGAGACCCAGTACTTC CASPLGLAGDQETQYF
NA TRBJ1-3 once TRBV29-1 TGCAGCGTTGCAGGGCGCCCTGGAAACACCATATATTTT CSVAGRPGNTIYF
TRBD1 TRBJ2-1 NA TRBV19 TGTGCCAGTAGTATAGAGGACAGGGGGCTAGCCCATGAGCAGTTCTTC CASSIEDRGLAHEQFF